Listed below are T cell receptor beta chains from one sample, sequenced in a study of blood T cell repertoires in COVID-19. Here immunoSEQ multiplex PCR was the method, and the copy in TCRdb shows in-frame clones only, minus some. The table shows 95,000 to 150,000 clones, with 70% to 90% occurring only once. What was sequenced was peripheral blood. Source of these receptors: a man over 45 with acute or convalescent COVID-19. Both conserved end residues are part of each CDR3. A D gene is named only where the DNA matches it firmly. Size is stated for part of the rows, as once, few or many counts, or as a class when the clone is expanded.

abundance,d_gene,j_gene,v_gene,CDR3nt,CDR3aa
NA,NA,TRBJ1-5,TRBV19,TGTGCCAGTAGTATTCAGGGGACATTATCCTATAGCAATCAGCCCCAGCATTTT,CASSIQGTLSYSNQPQHF
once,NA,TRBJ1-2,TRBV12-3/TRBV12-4,TGTGCCAGCAGTTTAGAGTGGCAGGGGGGCTACACCTTC,CASSLEWQGGYTF
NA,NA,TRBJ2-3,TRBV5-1,TGCGCCAGCAGCTTAAGCGGCAATATTCCAGATACGCAGTATTTT,CASSLSGNIPDTQYF
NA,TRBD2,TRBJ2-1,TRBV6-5,TGTGCCAGCAGTTATGGACTAGCGGGCTACAATGAGCAGTTCTTC,CASSYGLAGYNEQFF
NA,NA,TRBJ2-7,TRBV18,TGTGCCAGCTCACCGTCGACTCCCACCTACGAGCAGTACTTC,CASSPSTPTYEQYF
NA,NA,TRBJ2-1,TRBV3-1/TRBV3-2,TGTGCCAGCAGCCAAGACAGGAGGGTTCCGGATGAGCAGTTCTTC,CASSQDRRVPDEQFF
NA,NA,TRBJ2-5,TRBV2,TGTGCCAGCAGACAATACAGGGTTGAGGAGACCCAGTACTTC,CASRQYRVEETQYF
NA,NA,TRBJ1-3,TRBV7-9,TGTGCCAGCAGCTTGATTTCTCGCGGTCAGATATATTTT,CASSLISRGQIYF
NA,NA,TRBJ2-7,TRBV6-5,TGTGCCAGCAGTCGACTAGACAGCTCCTACGAGCAGTACTTC,CASSRLDSSYEQYF
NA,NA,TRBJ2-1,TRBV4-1,TGCGCCAGCAGCCAAGGTCCAGGTACCAATGAGCAGTTCTTC,CASSQGPGTNEQFF
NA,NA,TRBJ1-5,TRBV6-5,TGTGCCAGCAGTTACCAAGAGAATCAGCCCCAGCATTTT,CASSYQENQPQHF
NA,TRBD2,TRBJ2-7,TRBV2,TGTGCCAGCAGCCTTACCTCCGGGACTAGCGGGAGGGCGGCAGAGGACGAGCAGTACTTC,CASSLTSGTSGRAAEDEQYF
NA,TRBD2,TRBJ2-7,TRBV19,TGTGCCAGTAGTATCGGTAGCGGGAGGTACGAGCAGTACTTC,CASSIGSGRYEQYF
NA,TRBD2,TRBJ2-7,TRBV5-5,TGTGCCAGCAGCCCCAGTCTAGCGGGATTCTTAGAGCAGTACTTC,CASSPSLAGFLEQYF
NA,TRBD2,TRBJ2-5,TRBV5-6,TGTGCCAGCAGCCTGGCTCTAGCGGGAGGAGAGACCCAGTACTTC,CASSLALAGGETQYF
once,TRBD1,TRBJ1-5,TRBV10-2,TGCGCCAGCGGGGGACAGGGGAGGGTGGATCAGCCCCAGCATTTT,CASGGQGRVDQPQHF
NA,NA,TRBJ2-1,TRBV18,TGTGCCAGCTCACCACCGTCGGTAAATGAGCAGTTCTTC,CASSPPSVNEQFF
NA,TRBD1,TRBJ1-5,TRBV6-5,TGTGCCAGCAGTTTTCAAGGGACAGGGGTTCAGCCCCAGCATTTT,CASSFQGTGVQPQHF
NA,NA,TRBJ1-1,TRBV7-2,TGTGCCAGCAGCTCCGGACCGGGGTACAACGCTGAAGCTTTCTTT,CASSSGPGYNAEAFF
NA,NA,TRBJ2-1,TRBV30,TGTGCCTGGAGTGTTGGCGTATCGGGAGTCGGTCATGAGCAGTTCTTC,CAWSVGVSGVGHEQFF
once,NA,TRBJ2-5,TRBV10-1,TGCGCCAGCAGTGCCACGGGATACCTACAAGAGACCCAGTACTTC,CASSATGYLQETQYF
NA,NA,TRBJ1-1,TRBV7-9,TGTGCCAGCAGCTTTTCCGAGGGGAACACTGAAGCTTTCTTT,CASSFSEGNTEAFF
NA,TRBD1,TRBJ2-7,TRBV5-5,TGTGCCAGCAGCCCCCTCGGACAGGGGGTGTACTACGAGCAGTACTTC,CASSPLGQGVYYEQYF
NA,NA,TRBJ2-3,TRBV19,TGTGCCAGTAGCCAACAACTAGTGTTAGATACGCAGTATTTT,CASSQQLVLDTQYF
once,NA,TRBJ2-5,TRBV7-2,TGTGCCAGCAGCTTAGACTCGGCAGGGTGGCAAGAGACCCAGTACTTC,CASSLDSAGWQETQYF
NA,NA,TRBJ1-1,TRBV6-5,TGTGCCAGCAAAGCACAGGGTCCCTCAAACACTGAAGCTTTCTTT,CASKAQGPSNTEAFF
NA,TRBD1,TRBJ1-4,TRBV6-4,TGTGCCAGCATAATTGGACAGGGGAAAACTAATGAAAAACTGTTTTTT,CASIIGQGKTNEKLFF
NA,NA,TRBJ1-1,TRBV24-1,TGTGCCACCAGTGTTGGTACAAACACTGAAGCTTTCTTT,CATSVGTNTEAFF
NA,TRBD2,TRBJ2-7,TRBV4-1,TGCGCCAGCAGCCACCCGGGACTAGCGGGGAAAAGTGCCTACGAGCAGTACTTC,CASSHPGLAGKSAYEQYF
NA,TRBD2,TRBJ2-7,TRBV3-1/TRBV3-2,TGTGCCAGCAGCCAAGATCCGGGGAGCGGGAGTTACGAGCAGTACTTC,CASSQDPGSGSYEQYF
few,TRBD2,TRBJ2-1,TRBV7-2,TGTGCCAGCACCCGACGGACTAGCGGGAGAGGGGTGAATGAGCAGTTCTTC,CASTRRTSGRGVNEQFF